This TCR beta chain was captured in a study of shared clonotypes between healthy human individuals. Profiled with immunoSEQ multiplex PCR; TCRdb holds only in-frame clones, not every one. There are approximately 440,000 clones in the sample; about 74% occur only once, and around 12% lies in the top ten. The CDR3 runs to 14 residues. The V and J ends lost 6 bases and 0 bases, in that order; junction bases with no gene match: 2. Germline CDR1 and CDR2: MRHNA and SNTAGT. The clonotype comes from a woman aged 40 to 49 in good health. Some clones in this sample may be carry-over from other donors' samples. Sequencing used PBMCs. This chain uses TRBV6-4 with TRBJ2-3, with 8 bases that match TRBD2. The CDR3 DNA is TGTGCCAGCAGAGCTAGCGGGAGCACAGATACGCAGTATTTT. Protein sequence: CASRASGSTDTQYF.